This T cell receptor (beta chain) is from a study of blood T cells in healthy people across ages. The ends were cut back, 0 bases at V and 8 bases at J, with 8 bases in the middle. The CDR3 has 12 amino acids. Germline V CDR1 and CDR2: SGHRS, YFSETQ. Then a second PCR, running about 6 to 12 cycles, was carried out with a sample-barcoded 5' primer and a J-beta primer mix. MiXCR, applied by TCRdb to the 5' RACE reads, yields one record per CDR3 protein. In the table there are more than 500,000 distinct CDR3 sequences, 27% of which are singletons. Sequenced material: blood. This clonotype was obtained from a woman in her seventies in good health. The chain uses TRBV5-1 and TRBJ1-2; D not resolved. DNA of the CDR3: TGCGCCAGCAGCTTGGAGTCCCTAGGCTACACCTTC. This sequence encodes CASSLESLGYTF.